This entry features one TCR beta chain sequence. Its antigen is unknown. The data belong to a study of T cell responses to AZD1222 COVID-19 vaccine. Overall study: Second-dose groups at about 4 or about 12 weeks were pooled. Study observations and caveats: Repertoire sampling happened only post peak T cell response.

Germline lookup yields CDR1 SGHTA and CDR2 FQGTGA. The CDR3 sequence is 16 residues long. V dropped 2 bases and J dropped 0 bases, with 11 bases sitting between them. Sequenced by immunoSEQ multiplex PCR; TCRdb stores in-frame clones only, minus some. The sample records 150,000 to 200,000 clones, 90% to 95% being singletons. The TCR comes from an adult in good health. Sequenced material: peripheral blood, taken on day 0 of AZD1222 vaccination. The chain is built from TRBV7-3 and TRBJ1-3; D possibly corresponds to TRBD1 (5 bases). The CDR3 here is CASSLGDGNSGNTIYF. The CDR3 DNA reads TGTGCCAGCAGCTTAGGGGACGGAAACTCTGGAAACACCATATATTTT.